The 21 T cell receptor beta chains in this list originate from one sample, sequenced in a study of OX40 agonist ivuxolimab in advanced cancers. TCRdb keeps only in-frame clones here, not all; method: immunoSEQ multiplex PCR. There are more than 65,000 clones in the sample; roughly 90% occur only once, and 0.72% lies in the top ten. Here the sequenced sample was CD4+ or CD8+ T cells sorted from blood, taken in a trial of the OX40 agonist ivuxolimab. All receptors derive from an adult with an advanced solid tumor such as melanoma, head and neck, liver or kidney cancer.

Only a few counts were recorded for this clone. This chain uses TRBV27 with TRBJ2-2, with D possibly called TRBD1 or TRBD2 (6 bases each). From germline, CDR1 is MNHEY and CDR2 SMNVEV (reference sequence). This CDR3 contains 14 residues. Deletions cut 3 bases from V and 5 bases from J, with 10 bases between. CDR3: CASSFRGGTGELFF. The CDR3, as DNA: TGTGCCAGCAGTTTTAGAGGGGGGACCGGGGAGCTGTTTTTT.

The chain couples TRBV7-2 to TRBJ2-2, with D maybe TRBD1 (5 bases). CDR1 SGHTA and CDR2 FQGNSA come from the germline V gene. This CDR3 has 14 amino acids. The V end was cut by 2 bases, the J end by 4 bases, with 8 bases between. CDR3 coding DNA: TGTGCCAGCAGCTTAATGGGGCGCACCGGGGAGCTGTTTTTT. Translating it yields CASSLMGRTGELFF.

The chain joins TRBV5-1 to TRBJ1-1, with 10 bases that match TRBD1. The CDR3 is 14 amino acids. The germline gives CDR1 SGHRS, CDR2 YFSETQ. V was pared by 3 bases and J by 6 bases, with 5 bases of the junction left unmatched. Here the CDR3 reads CASSSFGQGAEAFF. In DNA form, the CDR3 reads TGCGCCAGCAGCTCATTCGGACAGGGGGCTGAAGCTTTCTTT.

This clone was found once. This chain connects TRBV10-1 to TRBJ2-3, with 7 bases aligning to TRBD1. Germline V lookup: CDR1 WNHNN, CDR2 SYGVQD (reference sequence). Trimming took 5 bases from V and 0 from J; bases not matched to a gene: 2. The CDR3 covers 14 residues. In nucleotides, the CDR3 is TGCGCCAGCAGTCGGGACAGCAGCACAGATACGCAGTATTTT. Its translation is CASSRDSSTDTQYF.

The chain couples TRBV27 to TRBJ1-1; D is perhaps TRBD1 (6 bases). There are 14 residues in the CDR3. Trimming pared 2 bases from V and 4 bases from J, leaving 11 bases between. Germline values: CDR1 MNHEY, CDR2 SMNVEV (reference sequence). CDR3 DNA sequence: TGTGCCAGCAGTTTACTCACAGGGCCCACTGAAGCTTTCTTT. Protein product: CASSLLTGPTEAFF.

This clone was recorded a few times. The chain has TRBV10-3 and TRBJ2-1, with TRBD2 identical over 7 bases. Germline CDR1 is ENHRY and CDR2 is SYGVKD. Trimming removed 6 bases from V and 10 bases from J; junction bases left unmatched: 9. The CDR3 has 13 amino acids. The CDR3 reads CAISSPGRGEQFF. CDR3 nucleotides: TGTGCCATCAGCTCACCAGGGCGGGGGGAGCAGTTCTTC.

This chain connects TRBV15 to TRBJ1-4; 7 positions match TRBD1. The CDR3 runs to 15 residues. The V gene end was trimmed by 0 bases and the J gene end by 8 bases; junction bases not matched to a gene: 6. Germline loops: CDR1 LNHNV, CDR2 YYDKDF (reference sequence). CDR3 nucleotides: TGTGCCACCAGCAGAGATCAAGGGGGCGGCGAAAAACTGTTTTTT. It codes for CATSRDQGGGEKLFF.

The V call is TRBV5-1, the J call TRBJ1-4; 7 nucleotides agree with TRBD1. The CDR3 runs 15 residues. V was clipped by 3 bases and J by 7 bases; unmatched bases: 9. Germline V gene data show CDR1 as SGHRS and CDR2 as YFSETQ. The CDR3 region has the DNA TGCGCCAGCAGCTCTCGTGGGACAGTGGGTGAAAAACTGTTTTTT. This encodes CASSSRGTVGEKLFF.

This rearrangement joins TRBV20-1 to TRBJ2-1, with D unclear. CDR1 is DFQATT, CDR2 SNEGSKA, per germline (reference sequence). This CDR3 region has 11 residues. Trimming took off 6 bases at V and 4 bases at J, with 7 bases between the two ends. The CDR3, as DNA: TGCAGTGCCGAGATTTACAATGAGCAGTTCTTC. It specifies CSAEIYNEQFF.

V gene TRBV2 combines with J gene TRBJ1-5, with a possible D match to TRBD1 (5 bases). This CDR3 has 17 residues. Germline assignment: CDR1 SNHLY and CDR2 FYNNEI. Trimming stripped 2 bases from V and 0 bases from J, with 14 bases between. The CDR3 sequence is CASSEMWKGNSNQPQHF. As DNA, the CDR3 is TGTGCCAGCAGTGAAATGTGGAAGGGGAATAGCAATCAGCCCCAGCATTTT. The entire variable domain, with the rest obtained from reference TRBV2 and TRBJ1-5, is as follows: EPEVTQTPSHQVTQMGQEVILRCVPISNHLYFYWYRQILGQKVEFLVSFYNNEISEKSEIFDDQFSVERPDGSNFTLKIRSTKLEDSAMYFCASSEMWKGNSNQPQHFGDGTRLSIL.

The chain joins TRBV6-5 to TRBJ1-5; unclear D gene. The V gene lost 4 bases and the J gene lost 7 bases, with 11 bases spanning the gap. Germline V gene lookup returns CDR1 MNHEY and CDR2 SVGAGI. This CDR3 contains 13 residues. CDR3 sequence (DNA): TGTGCCAGCAGTTCCTACAATGGGCAGCCCCAGCATTTT. Protein product: CASSSYNGQPQHF.

The J gene is TRBJ2-7, the V gene TRBV6-1; D is possibly TRBD1 or TRBD2 (5 bases each). The germline V and J ends were trimmed by 8 bases and 1 base, with 15 bases remaining between them. The germline gives CDR1 MNHNS, CDR2 SASEGT. There are 14 residues in the CDR3. CDR3 DNA: TGTGCCAGCGGGGCGGGCCGTTTGTCCTACGAGCAGTACTTC. This codes for CASGAGRLSYEQYF.

In DNA form, the CDR3 reads TGTGCCAGCAGCAAAGATTCTGGCGCGCCTGCGGGCTACACCTTC. It yields the protein CASSKDSGAPAGYTF. V is TRBV21-1 and J is TRBJ1-2. TRBV21-1 is an annotated pseudogene. The CDR3 has 15 amino acids.

V usage is TRBV19 and J usage is TRBJ1-3; D remains unclear. Looked up from germline, CDR1 is LNHDA and CDR2 is SQIVND (reference sequence). The V end was cut by 3 bases, the J end by 0 bases, with 15 bases between. The CDR3 contains 17 residues. CDR3 in DNA: TGTGCCAGTAGTATGCGCGCTTCCCCGGTCTCTGGAAACACCATATATTTT. It yields the protein CASSMRASPVSGNTIYF.

This chain connects TRBV7-8 to TRBJ2-1; a possible D gene is TRBD2 (6 bases). The CDR3 is made up of 14 amino acids. CDR1 is SGHVS and CDR2 is FQNEAQ in the germline V gene. V was cut by 0 bases and J by 14 bases, with 17 bases left in between. The CDR3 protein is CASSLAGVADSEFF. As DNA, the CDR3 is TGTGCCAGCAGCTTAGCCGGGGTAGCGGACTCCGAGTTCTTC.

The chain uses TRBV7-2 and TRBJ1-5; D is ambiguous. Germline V lookup: CDR1 SGHTA, CDR2 FQGNSA. Trimming removed 8 bases from V and 0 bases from J, with 5 bases in between. This CDR3 is 12 amino acids long. CDR3 DNA: TGTGCCAGCGGAAATAGCAATCAGCCCCAGCATTTT. Amino acids: CASGNSNQPQHF.

This chain's CDR3 is CASSLRGVAGAYEQYF. The CDR3 bases are TGTGCCAGCAGCTTAAGGGGGGTAGCGGGAGCTTACGAGCAGTACTTC. V and J are TRBV5-5 and TRBJ2-7; 9 bases agree with TRBD2. V trimming: 2 bases; J trimming: 4 bases; junction bases outside the gene matches: 10. The germline V gene encodes CDR1 SGHKS and CDR2 YYEKEE (reference sequence). The CDR3 spans 16 residues. Supplemented by reference TRBV5-5 and TRBJ2-7, the full variable domain reads DAGVTQSPTHLIKTRGQQVTLRCSPISGHKSVSWYQQVLGQGPQFIFQYYEKEERGRGNFPDRFSARQFPNYSSELNVNALLLGDSALYLCASSLRGVAGAYEQYFGPGTRLTVT.

This chain links TRBV14 with TRBJ2-1; 11 bases map to TRBD2. This CDR3 region has 13 residues. CDR1 SGHDN and CDR2 FVKESK come from the germline V gene. Germline trimming cut 5 bases from V and 9 bases from J; bases unmatched to any gene: 3. This chain's CDR3 is CASSTSGRPEQFF. The CDR3 coding sequence is TGTGCCAGCAGCACTAGCGGGAGACCTGAGCAGTTCTTC.

CDR3 sequence: CASSSTKPGLAAGEQFF. CDR3 DNA sequence: TGTGCCAGCTCATCCACTAAACCGGGACTAGCGGCTGGTGAGCAGTTCTTC. The chain recombines TRBV18 with TRBJ2-1; TRBD2 matches at 11 bases. Trimming cost V 5 bases and J 9 bases; bases outside gene matches: 15. Germline V gene sequence: CDR1 KGHSH, CDR2 LQKENI. The CDR3 has 17 residues.

The CDR3 region has the DNA TGTGCCAGCAGCTTACAGGGGTACGAGCAGTACTTC. It codes for CASSLQGYEQYF. The chain links TRBV7-9 to TRBJ2-7; D is possibly TRBD1 (6 bases). The ends were cut back, 2 bases at V and 4 bases at J, with 6 bases in the middle. CDR3 size: 12 residues. CDR1 is SEHNR, CDR2 FQNEAQ, per germline (reference sequence). Filled out from reference TRBV7-9 and TRBJ2-7, the complete variable domain reads DTGVSQNPRHKITKRGQNVTFRCDPISEHNRLYWYRQTLGQGPEFLTYFQNEAQLEKSRLLSDRFSAERPKGSFSTLEIQRTEQGDSAMYLCASSLQGYEQYFGPGTRLTVT.

The chain is built from TRBV6-6 and TRBJ1-1; D gene ambiguous. The V end lost 7 bases, the J end lost 0 bases, and 3 bases lay between the germline ends. The CDR3 loop spans 11 amino acids. Per germline, CDR1 MNHNY and CDR2 SVGAGI (reference sequence). Written as DNA, the CDR3 is TGTGCCAGCACCTTGAACACTGAAGCTTTCTTT. As protein: CASTLNTEAFF.